The 23 T cell receptor beta chains below come from one sample, sequenced in a study of blood T cell repertoires in COVID-19. Sequencing used immunoSEQ multiplex PCR; TCRdb keeps in-frame clones, though not all of them. The sample has some 330,000 clones; 92% are singletons. Specimen: PBMCs or T cells enriched from blood (not recorded which). The source is a woman in her twenties or thirties who had recovered from COVID-19.

This chain uses TRBV19 with TRBJ1-6; 8 bases match TRBD1. Germline CDR1 LNHDA, CDR2 SQIVND (reference sequence). The CDR3 is 16 amino acids. Losses at the gene ends were 6 bases for V and 7 bases for J; bases not matched to a gene: 11. CDR3 in DNA: TGTGCCAGTAGCCCGAAGGGCCAGGGGGCCAATTCACCCCTCCACTTT. Translated, it gives CASSPKGQGANSPLHF. Drawing the rest from reference TRBV19 and TRBJ1-6, the complete variable domain is DGGITQSPKYLFRKEGQNVTLSCEQNLNHDAMYWYRQDPGQGLRLIYYSQIVNDFQKGDIAEGYSVSREKKESFPLTVTSAQKNPTAFYLCASSPKGQGANSPLHFGNGTRLTVT.

This chain uses TRBV28 with TRBJ1-1; D gene unclear. Trimming stripped 5 bases from V and 5 bases from J, with 12 bases between. The CDR3 contains 13 residues. Germline assignment: CDR1 MDHEN and CDR2 SYDVKM. CDR3 sequence (DNA): TGTGCCAGCAGTAGACCGAGGCGAACTGAAGCTTTCTTT. Amino acid sequence: CASSRPRRTEAFF.

The gene calls are TRBV14 and TRBJ2-7; D not resolved. The germline V gene has CDR1 SGHDN and CDR2 FVKESK. V was clipped by 1 base and J by 5 bases, with 15 bases between them. The CDR3 loop spans 15 amino acids. CDR3 region: CASSQVEGSRNEQYF. In nucleotides, the CDR3 is TGTGCCAGCAGCCAAGTCGAAGGTTCGAGGAACGAGCAGTACTTC.

The count of this clone is one. The J gene is TRBJ1-1, the V gene TRBV7-9; D gene ambiguous. The V gene lost 5 bases and the J gene lost 0 bases, with 13 bases spanning the gap. This CDR3 is built from 15 residues. Looked up from germline, CDR1 is SEHNR and CDR2 is FQNEAQ (reference sequence). DNA of the CDR3: TGTGCCAGCAGCCTCGGAGCGGGTCTGAACACTGAAGCTTTCTTT. It translates to CASSLGAGLNTEAFF.

The V and J genes are TRBV15 and TRBJ1-3, with 9 bases lining up with TRBD1. With 8 bases clipped from V and 3 bases from J, the junction kept 8 bases outside the gene matches. The CDR3 has 15 amino acids. The germline CDR1 and CDR2 sequences are LNHNV and YYDKDF (reference sequence). The CDR3: CATQPDRGNGNTIYF. In nucleotides, the CDR3 is TGTGCCACCCAACCGGACAGGGGTAATGGAAACACCATATATTTT.

The chain joins TRBV29-1 to TRBJ2-5; TRBD2 matches 9 bases. V lost 3 bases, J lost 3 bases, and 2 bases stayed unmatched. CDR3 length: 13 residues. The germline V gene encodes CDR1 SQVTM and CDR2 ANQGSEA. CDR3 in DNA: TGCAGCGTTGAGGCTAGCGGGAAAGAGACCCAGTACTTC. Its translation is CSVEASGKETQYF.

The J gene is TRBJ1-1, the V gene TRBV7-9, with 7 bases matching TRBD1. Germline values: CDR1 SEHNR, CDR2 FQNEAQ (reference sequence). The CDR3 loop spans 13 amino acids. The J segment lost 6 bases and the V segment lost 2 bases, leaving 3 bases of the junction unmatched. CDR3 DNA sequence: TGTGCCAGCAGCTTATTAGGGGGCCCTGAAGCTTTCTTT. Translated, it gives CASSLLGGPEAFF.

Of note for this clone: This sample includes further DNA sequences coding for the same CDR3. J is TRBJ1-1 and V is TRBV18; D uncertain. CDR3 size: 13 residues. V was clipped by 2 bases and J by 1 base, with 5 bases between them. Germline V gene lookup returns CDR1 KGHSH and CDR2 LQKENI. Here the CDR3 reads CASSPSGNTEAFF. The CDR3, as DNA: TGTGCCAGCTCACCATCCGGGAACACTGAAGCTTTCTTT.

The chain couples TRBV29-1 to TRBJ2-2, with TRBD1 identical over 7 bases. Trimming at V came to 4 bases and at J to 1 base, leaving 6 bases not matched to a gene. Germline V gene data show CDR1 as SQVTM and CDR2 as ANQGSEA. The CDR3 runs 15 residues. CDR3 residues: CSVVPGQLNTGELFF. CDR3 nucleotide sequence: TGCAGCGTTGTTCCGGGACAGCTGAACACCGGGGAGCTGTTTTTT.

The chain joins TRBV24-1 to TRBJ2-1, with 13 positions matching TRBD2. This CDR3 spans 16 amino acids. Losses at the gene ends were 4 bases for V and 8 bases for J; bases not matched to a gene: 7. Looked up from germline, CDR1 is KGHDR and CDR2 is SFDVKD. The CDR3 is CATSEVTSGGRDEQFF. The CDR3 DNA sequence: TGTGCCACCAGTGAGGTGACTAGCGGGGGGAGAGATGAGCAGTTCTTC.

V and J are TRBV5-1 and TRBJ2-1, with 8 nucleotides matching TRBD1. Germline CDR1 and CDR2: SGHRS and YFSETQ. This CDR3 has 15 residues. V shed 4 bases, J shed 0 bases, and the junction held 3 bases outside the gene matches. In nucleotides, the CDR3 is TGCGCCAGCAGCGTAACAGGGGGCTCCTACAATGAGCAGTTCTTC. It is translated as CASSVTGGSYNEQFF.

The chain links TRBV28 to TRBJ1-5, with 8 bases that match TRBD1. The V gene end was trimmed by 6 bases and the J gene end by 9 bases; junction bases not matched to a gene: 13. CDR1 MDHEN and CDR2 SYDVKM come from the germline V gene. This CDR3 contains 15 residues. The chain's CDR3 is CASSARTGRSRPQHF. CDR3 nucleotides: TGTGCCAGCAGCGCCCGGACAGGGAGGAGTCGGCCCCAGCATTTT.

The chain couples TRBV6-5 to TRBJ1-2; D unresolved. The CDR3 runs 13 residues. V was clipped by 8 bases and J by 4 bases, with 14 bases between them. The germline V gene has CDR1 MNHEY and CDR2 SVGAGI. The CDR3 region is CASGGPSVYGYTF. In nucleotides, the CDR3 is TGTGCCAGCGGAGGGCCGTCGGTCTATGGCTACACCTTC.

The J gene is TRBJ2-2, the V gene TRBV7-9; D gene unclear. In germline, CDR1 is SEHNR, CDR2 FQNEAQ (reference sequence). The CDR3 is 15 residues long. V dropped 2 bases and J dropped 7 bases, with 14 bases sitting between them. The CDR3 DNA reads as TGTGCCAGCAGCTTATCGGATCCGACGGGCGGGGAGCTGTTTTTT. Translation gives CASSLSDPTGGELFF.

The chain couples TRBV27 to TRBJ1-3; D is unresolved. Trimming took 5 bases from V and 4 from J, leaving 15 bases between them. The germline gives CDR1 MNHEY, CDR2 SMNVEV (reference sequence). The CDR3 loop spans 15 amino acids. CDR3 in DNA: TGTGCCAGCAGTCCCCTTACGGCGAGGGGAAACACCATATATTTT. Translated: CASSPLTARGNTIYF.

This rearrangement joins TRBV19 to TRBJ1-4, with D possibly TRBD1 on 5 matching bases. Germline values: CDR1 LNHDA, CDR2 SQIVND (reference sequence). The CDR3 totals 14 residues. V was trimmed by 4 bases and J by 6 bases, leaving 12 bases between them. The CDR3 protein is CASSSDSPDEKLFF. CDR3 DNA sequence: TGTGCCAGTAGTAGTGACAGCCCGGATGAAAAACTGTTTTTT.

J is TRBJ1-2 and V is TRBV7-2; possibly TRBD1 for D (6 bases). The CDR3 spans 12 residues. The V end was cut by 5 bases, the J end by 8 bases, with 12 bases between. The V gene's germline CDR1 is SGHTA and CDR2 FQGNSA. In nucleotides, the CDR3 is TGTGCCAGCAGCGAAACAGGGCTGGGCTACACCTTC. Protein sequence: CASSETGLGYTF.

J is TRBJ1-5 and V is TRBV19; D gene unclear. The germline gives CDR1 LNHDA, CDR2 SQIVND (reference sequence). The CDR3 covers 13 residues. The V end was cut by 1 base, the J end by 5 bases, with 6 bases between. In DNA, the CDR3 is TGTGCCAGTAGTATAGGAGACTATCAGCCCCAGCATTTT. Translating it yields CASSIGDYQPQHF. Variable domain in full (rest from reference TRBV19 and TRBJ1-5): DGGITQSPKYLFRKEGQNVTLSCEQNLNHDAMYWYRQDPGQGLRLIYYSQIVNDFQKGDIAEGYSVSREKKESFPLTVTSAQKNPTAFYLCASSIGDYQPQHFGDGTRLSIL.

V is TRBV7-2 and J is TRBJ2-3, with D tentatively TRBD2 (5 bases). The CDR3 runs 15 residues. Germline CDR1 reads SGHTA; CDR2 reads FQGNSA. The V gene lost 3 bases and the J gene lost 3 bases, with 13 bases spanning the gap. This chain's CDR3 is CASSFPRVATDTQYF. The CDR3 region has the DNA TGTGCCAGCAGCTTCCCGCGGGTAGCAACAGATACGCAGTATTTT.

The CDR3 DNA sequence: TGTGCCAGCACCCCCGGGACAGTTTACAATGAGCAGTTCTTC. Protein sequence: CASTPGTVYNEQFF. The chain couples TRBV28 to TRBJ2-1, with 7 positions matching TRBD1. This CDR3 has 14 residues. After removal of 7 bases from V and 4 bases from J, the junction contained 7 bases not matched to a gene. Per the germline V gene, CDR1 is MDHEN and CDR2 is SYDVKM. Looking up the rest from reference TRBV28 and TRBJ2-1 gives the full variable domain: DVKVTQSSRYLVKRTGEKVFLECVQDMDHENMFWYRQDPGLGLRLIYFSYDVKMKEKGDIPEGYSVSREKKERFSLILESASTNQTSMYLCASTPGTVYNEQFFGPGTRLTVL.

The rearrangement joins TRBV5-1 to TRBJ2-3, with 13 bases identical to TRBD2. J was trimmed by 2 bases and V by 3 bases; bases with no gene match: 3. The CDR3 covers 16 residues. The germline gives CDR1 SGHRS, CDR2 YFSETQ. CDR3 loop: CASSSGLAGPTDTQYF. In DNA, the CDR3 is TGCGCCAGCAGCTCGGGACTAGCGGGACCCACAGATACGCAGTATTTT.

CDR3 sequence (DNA): TGTGCCAGCAGAGGACAGAGGAATCAGCCCCAGCATTTT. It codes for CASRGQRNQPQHF. The chain links TRBV2 to TRBJ1-5; a possible D gene is TRBD1 (6 bases). The germline gives CDR1 SNHLY, CDR2 FYNNEI. V was pared by 6 bases and J by 4 bases, with 10 bases between. The CDR3 has 13 residues.

The rearrangement links TRBV2 to TRBJ1-6, with D possibly being TRBD1 (6 bases). Trimming took off 6 bases at V and 3 bases at J, with 21 bases between the two ends. The CDR3 runs 18 residues. The germline CDR1 and CDR2 sequences are SNHLY and FYNNEI. The chain's CDR3 is CASSEYDLTGFYNSPLHF. The CDR3, as DNA: TGTGCCAGCAGCGAATACGACCTTACAGGGTTCTATAATTCACCCCTCCACTTT.